Listed here are 27 T cell receptor beta chains from one sample, sequenced in a study of T-cell reconstitution after alpha-beta-depleted transplantation in children. Unique molecular identifiers were built into the TCRbeta library. Using its own MiXCR run on the PCR reads, TCRdb lists one record per CDR3 protein. The sample lists about 640,000 distinct CDR3 sequences; under 15% were seen once. The specimen comprised PBMCs, mostly from graft donor cells, sampled 360 days after TCRalphabeta/CD19-depleted stem cell transplant. These receptors were obtained from a male patient younger than 18 who had a stem cell transplant for acute myeloid leukemia, so the T cells may come from the graft donor.

The genes are TRBV7-8 and TRBJ1-2; D possibly corresponds to TRBD1 (5 bases). CDR3 size: 15 residues. The V end lost 2 bases, the J end lost 1 base, and 11 bases lay between the germline ends. From germline, CDR1 is SGHVS and CDR2 FQNEAQ. CDR3: CASSLSRGDNYGYTF. The CDR3 DNA follows: TGTGCCAGCAGCTTATCGAGGGGAGATAACTATGGCTACACCTTC.

This clonotype appeared many times. The gene calls are TRBV7-3 and TRBJ2-1; the match to TRBD2 covers 13 bases. This CDR3 has 16 residues. The trim removed 5 bases at V and 6 bases at J, leaving 7 bases unmatched. Germline V CDR1 and CDR2: SGHTA, FQGTGA. The CDR3 is CASSRTRTSGGNEQFF. CDR3 nucleotide sequence: TGTGCCAGCAGCCGAACCCGGACTAGCGGGGGCAATGAGCAGTTCTTC.

This clonotype was detected many times. The chain joins TRBV28 to TRBJ1-1; tentatively, D is TRBD1 (6 bases). Looked up from germline, CDR1 is MDHEN and CDR2 is SYDVKM. V lost 10 bases and J 6 bases, leaving 18 bases between the germline ends. The CDR3 spans 13 residues. Here the CDR3 reads CATRDIGSPEAFF. The CDR3 bases are TGTGCCACCCGGGACATTGGTTCCCCTGAAGCTTTCTTT.

This clonotype was seen only a few times. This chain connects TRBV6-2 or TRBV6-3 to TRBJ2-7; D ambiguous. Per the germline V gene, CDR1 is MNHEY and CDR2 is SVGEGT. V was clipped by 0 bases and J by 4 bases, with 10 bases between them. The CDR3 has 14 amino acids. The DNA for the CDR3 is TGTGCCAGCAGTTACTCATTCCGAATATACGAGCAGTACTTC. Its protein product is CASSYSFRIYEQYF.

This clonotype was found a few times. The chain links TRBV29-1 to TRBJ2-7; D may match TRBD1 or TRBD2 (5 bases each). The ends were cut back, 6 bases at V and 6 bases at J, with 24 bases in the middle. This CDR3 is built from 15 residues. CDR1 and CDR2 from the germline V gene are SQVTM and ANQGSEA. The CDR3, as DNA: TGCAGCGTCCGTGACCAGGGAGATCCTCTCCTCGAGCAGTACTTC. The encoded protein is CSVRDQGDPLLEQYF.

This clonotype was seen only a few times. The chain joins TRBV20-1 to TRBJ2-2; 8 nucleotides line up with TRBD2. The trim removed 0 bases at V and 6 bases at J, leaving 6 bases unmatched. CDR1 is DFQATT, CDR2 SNEGSKA, per germline (reference sequence). The length of the CDR3 is 15 residues. The chain's CDR3 is CSARDPGGPPGELFF. CDR3 in DNA: TGCAGTGCTAGAGATCCGGGAGGGCCCCCCGGGGAGCTGTTTTTT.

This clonotype was seen repeatedly, ten times or more. The genes are TRBV29-1 and TRBJ2-1; unclear D gene. This CDR3 comprises 10 residues. V lost 4 bases to trimming and J lost 7 bases, with 5 bases between them. Germline CDR1 reads SQVTM; CDR2 reads ANQGSEA. CDR3: CSVGRNEQFF. The CDR3 nucleotides read TGCAGCGTTGGACGGAATGAGCAGTTCTTC.

This clonotype was counted a few times. Written as DNA, the CDR3 is TGTGCCAGCAGCCAAATAGGACAGGGGGGAACCCAGTACTTC. This codes for CASSQIGQGGTQYF. The chain recombines TRBV14 with TRBJ2-5, with 10 bases lining up with TRBD1. The V gene's germline CDR1 is SGHDN and CDR2 FVKESK. V lost 2 bases and J lost 8; bases outside the gene matches: 5. CDR3 length equals 14 residues. The whole variable domain, filled in from reference TRBV14 and TRBJ2-5, reads EAGVTQFPSHSVIEKGQTVTLRCDPISGHDNLYWYRRVMGKEIKFLLHFVKESKQDESGMPNNRFLAERTGGTYSTLKVQPAELEDSGVYFCASSQIGQGGTQYFGPGTRLLVL.

This clonotype has a handful of counts. The chain is built from TRBV28 and TRBJ2-5, with a weak D call TRBD2 (6 bases). The V end lost 5 bases, the J end lost 0 bases, and 16 bases lay between the germline ends. Germline assignment: CDR1 MDHEN and CDR2 SYDVKM. CDR3 length equals 16 residues. The CDR3 DNA is TGTGCCAGCAGTAAATGGGGTCGGGAGTACCAAGAGACCCAGTACTTC. It is translated as CASSKWGREYQETQYF. Supplemented by reference TRBV28 and TRBJ2-5, the full variable domain reads DVKVTQSSRYLVKRTGEKVFLECVQDMDHENMFWYRQDPGLGLRLIYFSYDVKMKEKGDIPEGYSVSREKKERFSLILESASTNQTSMYLCASSKWGREYQETQYFGPGTRLLVL.

This clonotype was seen repeatedly, ten times or more. This chain links TRBV5-1 with TRBJ2-7, with 7 bases that match TRBD1. Per germline, CDR1 SGHRS and CDR2 YFSETQ. The CDR3 length is 16 residues. V lost 1 base and J lost 2; bases outside the gene matches: 9. CDR3 bases: TGCGCCAGCAGCTTGCAGCGAACAGGGGTGACCTACGAGCAGTACTTC. Protein product: CASSLQRTGVTYEQYF.

This chain links TRBV7-6 with TRBJ1-1; no clear D. The germline V gene encodes CDR1 SGHVS and CDR2 FNYEAQ. The CDR3 length is 15 residues. Trimming stripped 1 base from V and 1 base from J, with 10 bases between. The CDR3 loop is CASSLGSWGNTEAFF. CDR3 nucleotide sequence: TGTGCCAGCAGCTTAGGATCGTGGGGGAACACTGAAGCTTTCTTT.

This clonotype came up many times. This chain connects TRBV2 to TRBJ2-7; 14 positions match TRBD2. This CDR3 contains 16 residues. Trimming removed 5 bases from V and 5 bases from J; junction bases left unmatched: 8. CDR1 and CDR2 from the germline V gene are SNHLY and FYNNEI. The CDR3 here is CASSRGLAGGKDEQYF. As DNA, the CDR3 is TGTGCCAGCAGTCGAGGACTAGCGGGAGGTAAAGACGAGCAGTACTTC.

This clonotype has only a few counts. The V call is TRBV7-8, the J call TRBJ2-7; D is unclear. In germline, CDR1 is SGHVS, CDR2 FQNEAQ. The ends were cut back, 8 bases at V and 5 bases at J, with 16 bases in the middle. The CDR3 has 13 amino acids. The CDR3 DNA sequence: TGTGCCAGCTCCTTTTTCCGTGAGAACGAGCAGTACTTC. Translation: CASSFFRENEQYF.

The table lists this clonotype with a few counts. The chain recombines TRBV6-2 or TRBV6-3 with TRBJ2-1, with TRBD2 matching 7 bases. V was clipped by 0 bases and J by 10 bases; unmatched bases: 9. The CDR3 is 15 amino acids. The V gene's germline CDR1 is MNHEY and CDR2 SVGEGT. The DNA of the CDR3 is TGTGCCAGCAGTTACTCGGTAGCGGGTGAACGGGAGCAGTTCTTC. Protein: CASSYSVAGEREQFF.

The chain uses TRBV20-1 and TRBJ2-3, with 11 bases lining up with TRBD2. Germline CDR1 reads DFQATT; CDR2 reads SNEGSKA (reference sequence). This CDR3 contains 16 residues. The J segment lost 3 bases and the V segment lost 4 bases, leaving 9 bases of the junction unmatched. CDR3 amino acids: CSATAIAGGLTDTQYF. In DNA, the CDR3 is TGCAGTGCTACCGCAATAGCGGGAGGGCTAACAGATACGCAGTATTTT.

The table lists this clonotype with a few counts. The V gene is TRBV7-9, the J gene TRBJ2-1; 8 nucleotides line up with TRBD2. This CDR3 is built from 14 residues. The V gene's germline CDR1 is SEHNR and CDR2 FQNEAQ (reference sequence). Trimming removed 7 bases from V and 5 bases from J; junction bases left unmatched: 7. CDR3 sequence: CASKPSGRNNEQFF. The CDR3 DNA reads as TGTGCCAGCAAACCCAGCGGGAGAAACAATGAGCAGTTCTTC.

The table lists this clonotype with a few counts. V gene TRBV29-1 combines with J gene TRBJ2-1, with TRBD2 matching over 7 bases. V shed 5 bases and J 5 bases; nucleotides not matched to a gene: 9. The CDR3 totals 14 residues. Germline V gene lookup returns CDR1 SQVTM and CDR2 ANQGSEA. The DNA for the CDR3 is TGCAGCGTTAGGACTAGATTTGCTGACAATGAGCAGTTCTTC. This gives the protein CSVRTRFADNEQFF.

This clonotype appeared a few times. This chain joins TRBV5-1 and TRBJ2-3; 7 nucleotides agree with TRBD2. This CDR3 spans 17 amino acids. Per germline, CDR1 SGHRS and CDR2 YFSETQ. The J segment lost 2 bases and the V segment lost 2 bases, leaving 11 bases of the junction unmatched. CDR3 region: CASSFFHTSESTDTQYF. DNA for the CDR3: TGCGCCAGCAGCTTCTTCCACACTAGCGAGTCCACAGATACGCAGTATTTT.

The table lists this clonotype with a few counts. The CDR3 spells CASSSTGVVDTIYF. The CDR3, as DNA: TGCGCCAGCAGCTCGACAGGAGTAGTGGACACCATATATTTT. The rearrangement uses TRBV5-1 and TRBJ1-3; possible D gene TRBD1, 6 bases. Germline values: CDR1 SGHRS, CDR2 YFSETQ. This CDR3 spans 14 amino acids. The V end lost 3 bases, the J end lost 8 bases, and 15 bases lay between the germline ends.

This clonotype was seen just once. The rearrangement uses TRBV12-5 and TRBJ1-2; no definite D call. Germline V lookup: CDR1 LGHNT, CDR2 FRNRAP. Trimming removed 2 bases at V and 5 bases at J, with 21 bases between. The CDR3 runs to 17 residues. This chain's CDR3 is CASGLNLASAGQYGYTF. The CDR3 coding sequence is TGTGCTAGTGGTTTGAATTTAGCATCGGCAGGCCAGTATGGCTACACCTTC.

The DNA of the CDR3 is TGTGCCAGCAGCCAAGTCCGGCAGGGGCAAACCGGGGAGCTGTTTTTT. This gives the protein CASSQVRQGQTGELFF. This chain joins TRBV14 and TRBJ2-2, with D perhaps TRBD1 (6 bases). The CDR3 covers 16 residues. Trimming left V 1 base short and J 5 bases short, with 14 bases between. Germline values: CDR1 SGHDN, CDR2 FVKESK.

This clonotype was detected a few times. The J gene is TRBJ1-1, the V gene TRBV30; D uncertain. CDR1 GTSNPN and CDR2 SVGIG come from the germline V gene (reference sequence). V lost 0 bases and J lost 8, with 13 bases in between. This CDR3 comprises 13 residues. The CDR3 loop reads CAWSVRALGEAFF. DNA of the CDR3: TGTGCCTGGAGTGTTCGGGCCCTCGGGGAAGCTTTCTTT.

The V gene is TRBV12-3 or TRBV12-4, the J gene TRBJ2-7, with TRBD2 identical over 12 bases. This CDR3 is built from 15 residues. Germline trimming cut 5 bases from V and 4 bases from J; bases unmatched to any gene: 6. CDR3 DNA: TGTGCCAGCAGTCCGCCTAGCGGGAGGGGGTACGAGCAGTACTTC. Protein: CASSPPSGRGYEQYF.

This clonotype was observed at least ten times. The V and J genes are TRBV3-1 and TRBJ2-1; D not resolved. Germline V CDR1 and CDR2: LGHDT, YNNKEL (reference sequence). Trimming removed 0 bases from V and 10 bases from J, with 13 bases in between. This CDR3 comprises 14 residues. DNA of the CDR3: TGTGCCAGCAGCCAAGATTTGGGCCTCAACGAGCAGTTCTTC. Translation gives CASSQDLGLNEQFF.

This clonotype was seen many times. The J gene is TRBJ2-1, the V gene TRBV5-1; TRBD2 aligns across 11 bases. After removal of 0 bases from V and 6 bases from J, the junction contained 5 bases not matched to a gene. Per germline, CDR1 SGHRS and CDR2 YFSETQ. This CDR3 is 16 amino acids long. This chain's CDR3 is CASSLVAGGPFNEQFF. The CDR3 DNA reads TGCGCCAGCAGCTTGGTAGCGGGAGGGCCCTTCAATGAGCAGTTCTTC.

A word on this clonotype: A much larger clone is a single base away; this may be a read error. The genes are TRBV15 and TRBJ2-1; possible D gene TRBD2, 6 bases. The CDR3 loop spans 15 amino acids. Germline CDR1 and CDR2: LNHNV and YYDKDF (reference sequence). The CDR3 here is CATNRGGSSYNEQFF. The CDR3, as DNA: TGTGCCACCAACAGAGGAGGGAGCTCCTACAATGAGCAGTTCTTC.

The chain links TRBV10-2 to TRBJ2-3; TRBD2 matches at 8 bases. CDR1 WSHSY and CDR2 SAAADI come from the germline V gene. CDR3 length: 14 residues. The ends lost 2 bases at V and 4 bases at J; junction bases unmatched: 2. The CDR3 bases are TGCGCCAGCAGTGAGCCCGGGAGGGCAGATACGCAGTATTTT. This gives the protein CASSEPGRADTQYF.